A selection of T cell receptor beta chains follows, all from one sample in a study of CD8 T cells in ankylosing spondylitis. Via MiXCR, TCRdb re-called the 5' RACE reads, giving one row per CDR3 protein. The table records around 440,000 distinct CDR3 sequences, roughly 18% of them present only once. Source material: blood, either unsorted or a sorted T cell fraction (not recorded which). These receptors were collected from a male donor with ankylosing spondylitis. CDR3s include the opening cysteine and the closing phenylalanine or tryptophan. Fields, in order: clone size, D gene, J gene, V gene, CDR3 protein, CDR3 DNA. A D gene is named only where the DNA matches it firmly. Clone size appears in some rows only: once, few, many, or a class for an expanded clone.

abundance: few
d_gene: TRBD2
j_gene: TRBJ2-5
v_gene: TRBV7-9
CDR3aa: CASSPGVAGPQETQYF
CDR3nt: TGTGCCAGCAGCCCCGGGGTAGCGGGTCCCCAAGAGACCCAGTACTTC

abundance: -
d_gene: TRBD1
j_gene: TRBJ2-7
v_gene: TRBV7-2
CDR3aa: CASSLYRQGEQYF
CDR3nt: TGTGCCAGCAGCTTATATCGACAGGGCGAGCAGTACTTC

abundance: -
d_gene: -
j_gene: TRBJ2-3
v_gene: TRBV12-3/TRBV12-4
CDR3aa: CASSPISVGDTQYF
CDR3nt: TGTGCCAGCAGTCCCATAAGTGTGGGAGATACGCAGTATTTT

abundance: -
d_gene: TRBD1
j_gene: TRBJ1-3
v_gene: TRBV18
CDR3aa: CASSPWDRRSSSENTIYF
CDR3nt: TGTGCCAGCTCACCATGGGACAGAAGGTCTTCCTCTGAAAACACCATATATTTT

abundance: -
d_gene: -
j_gene: TRBJ2-1
v_gene: TRBV14
CDR3aa: CASSPSSVNEQFF
CDR3nt: TGTGCCAGCAGCCCCTCCTCAGTGAATGAGCAGTTCTTC

abundance: -
d_gene: -
j_gene: TRBJ2-7
v_gene: TRBV28
CDR3aa: CASRNGGSYEQYF
CDR3nt: TGTGCCAGCAGGAACGGGGGCTCCTACGAGCAGTACTTC

abundance: -
d_gene: -
j_gene: TRBJ1-4
v_gene: TRBV12-3/TRBV12-4
CDR3aa: CASSTPPSEKLFF
CDR3nt: TGTGCCAGCAGCACCCCCCCCAGCGAAAAACTGTTTTTT

abundance: -
d_gene: -
j_gene: TRBJ2-7
v_gene: TRBV20-1
CDR3aa: CSAMGPGSYEQYF
CDR3nt: TGCAGTGCTATGGGCCCAGGGTCCTACGAGCAGTACTTC

abundance: many
d_gene: -
j_gene: TRBJ2-7
v_gene: TRBV12-3/TRBV12-4
CDR3aa: CASSFFGWESYEQYF
CDR3nt: TGTGCCAGCAGTTTTTTTGGCTGGGAGAGCTACGAGCAGTACTTC

abundance: few
d_gene: -
j_gene: TRBJ2-7
v_gene: TRBV7-2
CDR3aa: CASSLGADGTYEQYF
CDR3nt: TGTGCCAGCAGCTTAGGGGCGGACGGGACTTACGAGCAGTACTTC

abundance: few
d_gene: -
j_gene: TRBJ2-3
v_gene: TRBV7-9
CDR3aa: CASRSLLRSTDTQYF
CDR3nt: TGTGCCAGCAGGAGCCTTCTTCGGAGCACAGATACGCAGTATTTT

abundance: many
d_gene: -
j_gene: TRBJ2-3
v_gene: TRBV12-3/TRBV12-4
CDR3aa: CASSTNTDTQYF
CDR3nt: TGTGCCAGCAGTACCAACACAGATACGCAGTATTTT

abundance: few
d_gene: -
j_gene: TRBJ1-1
v_gene: TRBV27
CDR3aa: CANRNTEAFF
CDR3nt: TGTGCCAACCGGAACACTGAAGCTTTCTTT

abundance: -
d_gene: -
j_gene: TRBJ2-1
v_gene: TRBV7-6
CDR3aa: CASSLGVLYNEQFF
CDR3nt: TGTGCCAGCAGCTTAGGGGTCCTCTACAATGAGCAGTTCTTC

abundance: few
d_gene: -
j_gene: TRBJ2-1
v_gene: TRBV20-1
CDR3aa: CSAQTSRPYNEQFF
CDR3nt: TGCAGTGCCCAGACTAGTCGCCCCTACAATGAGCAGTTCTTC

abundance: few
d_gene: TRBD2
j_gene: TRBJ2-3
v_gene: TRBV7-9
CDR3aa: CASRRISGDFTDTQYF
CDR3nt: TGTGCCAGCAGACGTATTAGCGGGGACTTCACAGATACGCAGTATTTT

abundance: few
d_gene: TRBD1
j_gene: TRBJ1-4
v_gene: TRBV27
CDR3aa: CASRPGQGSKLFF
CDR3nt: TGTGCCAGCAGACCCGGACAGGGTTCAAAACTGTTTTTT

abundance: few
d_gene: -
j_gene: TRBJ1-5
v_gene: TRBV18
CDR3aa: CASSTVIADQPQHF
CDR3nt: TGTGCCAGCTCAACCGTGATTGCCGATCAGCCCCAGCATTTT

abundance: -
d_gene: TRBD1
j_gene: TRBJ1-4
v_gene: TRBV9
CDR3aa: CASSGWTGPNEKLFF
CDR3nt: TGTGCCAGCAGCGGATGGACAGGCCCTAATGAAAAACTGTTTTTT

abundance: few
d_gene: -
j_gene: TRBJ1-2
v_gene: TRBV6-2/TRBV6-3
CDR3aa: CASRAQRGLRGYTF
CDR3nt: TGTGCCAGCAGGGCCCAACGGGGGCTTCGGGGCTACACCTTC

abundance: many
d_gene: -
j_gene: TRBJ2-5
v_gene: TRBV12-3/TRBV12-4
CDR3aa: CASSFFSVETQYF
CDR3nt: TGTGCCAGCAGTTTTTTTTCGGTTGAGACCCAGTACTTC

abundance: -
d_gene: -
j_gene: TRBJ1-2
v_gene: TRBV6-2/TRBV6-3
CDR3aa: CATGPRRQIYTF
CDR3nt: TGTGCCACCGGCCCCCGTCGTCAGATCTACACCTTC

abundance: -
d_gene: -
j_gene: TRBJ2-1
v_gene: TRBV5-5
CDR3aa: CASSWIRGTNEQFF
CDR3nt: TGTGCCAGCAGCTGGATTAGGGGCACTAATGAGCAGTTCTTC

abundance: -
d_gene: TRBD2
j_gene: TRBJ2-2
v_gene: TRBV2
CDR3aa: CASSLAGQAGELFF
CDR3nt: TGTGCCAGCAGCCTAGCGGGGCAGGCCGGGGAGCTGTTTTTT

abundance: -
d_gene: -
j_gene: TRBJ2-5
v_gene: TRBV7-2
CDR3aa: CASSPPGLRRNQETQYF
CDR3nt: TGTGCCAGCAGCCCGCCTGGGTTGCGGAGGAACCAAGAGACCCAGTACTTC

abundance: few
d_gene: -
j_gene: TRBJ2-5
v_gene: TRBV24-1
CDR3aa: CATSESGRGETQYF
CDR3nt: TGTGCCACCAGTGAAAGCGGGCGAGGTGAGACCCAGTACTTC

abundance: once
d_gene: TRBD2
j_gene: TRBJ2-3
v_gene: TRBV6-1
CDR3aa: CATRRGVGGTDTQYF
CDR3nt: TGTGCCACTCGTCGGGGGGTCGGTGGCACAGATACGCAGTATTTT

abundance: few
d_gene: -
j_gene: TRBJ2-1
v_gene: TRBV10-3
CDR3aa: CAISEGNRVEQFF
CDR3nt: TGTGCCATCAGTGAGGGGAACAGAGTCGAGCAGTTCTTC

abundance: few
d_gene: -
j_gene: TRBJ1-2
v_gene: TRBV29-1
CDR3aa: CSARSPQGYGYTF
CDR3nt: TGCAGCGCCAGAAGCCCCCAGGGCTATGGCTACACCTTC

abundance: many
d_gene: -
j_gene: TRBJ1-5
v_gene: TRBV5-1
CDR3aa: CASSLALGGNQHF
CDR3nt: TGCGCCAGCAGCTTGGCCCTAGGGGGTAACCAGCATTTT

abundance: -
d_gene: -
j_gene: TRBJ2-3
v_gene: TRBV30
CDR3aa: CAWSADRTDTQYF
CDR3nt: TGTGCCTGGAGTGCCGACCGCACAGATACGCAGTATTTT

abundance: many
d_gene: -
j_gene: TRBJ1-2
v_gene: TRBV7-2
CDR3aa: CASSQAIRVGYTF
CDR3nt: TGTGCCAGCAGCCAGGCCATACGGGTGGGCTACACCTTC

abundance: -
d_gene: -
j_gene: TRBJ1-4
v_gene: TRBV5-1
CDR3aa: CASSHSGTIDEKLFF
CDR3nt: TGCGCCAGCAGCCACTCCGGGACGATAGATGAAAAACTGTTTTTT

abundance: many
d_gene: -
j_gene: TRBJ1-1
v_gene: TRBV4-3
CDR3aa: CASSQGYSPGTEAFF
CDR3nt: TGCGCCAGCAGCCAAGGGTACAGTCCAGGGACTGAAGCTTTCTTT

abundance: many
d_gene: -
j_gene: TRBJ1-4
v_gene: TRBV7-2
CDR3aa: CASSLGGFNEKLFF
CDR3nt: TGTGCCAGCAGCTTAGGGGGGTTTAATGAAAAACTGTTTTTT

abundance: -
d_gene: -
j_gene: TRBJ2-1
v_gene: TRBV20-1
CDR3aa: CSALGQVRGFANEQFF
CDR3nt: TGCAGTGCCCTGGGACAAGTTCGGGGTTTTGCCAATGAGCAGTTCTTC

abundance: few
d_gene: TRBD2
j_gene: TRBJ2-3
v_gene: TRBV7-3
CDR3aa: CASSLTPGTSGRVTDTQYF
CDR3nt: TGTGCCAGCAGCTTAACCCCCGGGACTAGCGGGAGGGTCACAGATACGCAGTATTTT

abundance: -
d_gene: -
j_gene: TRBJ1-5
v_gene: TRBV20-1
CDR3aa: CSARSEGMGNQPQHF
CDR3nt: TGCAGTGCTAGATCGGAGGGGATGGGCAATCAGCCCCAGCATTTT

abundance: -
d_gene: TRBD2
j_gene: TRBJ2-2
v_gene: TRBV7-8
CDR3aa: CASSLLSGGANTGELFF
CDR3nt: TGTGCCAGCAGCTTACTTAGCGGGGGGGCCAACACCGGGGAGCTGTTTTTT

abundance: -
d_gene: TRBD2
j_gene: TRBJ2-1
v_gene: TRBV5-1
CDR3aa: CASSSTSGGANEQFF
CDR3nt: TGCGCCAGCAGCTCCACTAGCGGGGGGGCCAATGAGCAGTTCTTC

abundance: few
d_gene: TRBD1
j_gene: TRBJ1-1
v_gene: TRBV6-5
CDR3aa: CASSYVRTGRISTEAFF
CDR3nt: TGTGCCAGCAGTTACGTTAGGACAGGGAGAATTAGCACTGAAGCTTTCTTT

abundance: few
d_gene: -
j_gene: TRBJ2-1
v_gene: TRBV15
CDR3aa: CATSRGRSDEQFF
CDR3nt: TGTGCCACCAGCAGAGGCCGGTCCGATGAGCAGTTCTTC

abundance: few
d_gene: TRBD2
j_gene: TRBJ2-1
v_gene: TRBV20-1
CDR3aa: CSPSSGSEAYNEQFF
CDR3nt: TGCAGTCCTTCTAGCGGGAGCGAGGCCTACAATGAGCAGTTCTTC

abundance: -
d_gene: TRBD1
j_gene: TRBJ2-7
v_gene: TRBV19
CDR3aa: CASSKWDRASEQYF
CDR3nt: TGTGCCAGTAGTAAATGGGACAGGGCCTCCGAGCAGTACTTC

abundance: -
d_gene: -
j_gene: TRBJ1-4
v_gene: TRBV7-9
CDR3aa: CASRSGLGAEKLFF
CDR3nt: TGTGCCAGCCGGTCAGGCCTCGGGGCTGAAAAACTGTTTTTT

abundance: few
d_gene: -
j_gene: TRBJ2-7
v_gene: TRBV29-1
CDR3aa: CSVEESYEQYF
CDR3nt: TGCAGCGTTGAAGAGTCCTACGAGCAGTACTTC